Listed below are T cell receptor beta chains from one sample, sequenced in a study of technical replicates of blood from a few donors. Data came from immunoSEQ multiplex PCR; TCRdb stores just in-frame clones and leaves some out. This table holds about 61,000 clones, around 97% found once. Sequenced: T cells isolated from PBMCs. These TCRs come from a human donor in good health. CDR3s include the opening cysteine and the closing phenylalanine or tryptophan. A D gene is named only where the DNA matches it firmly. Not every row has a clone size; where given, it reads once, few, many or a size class.

.	TRBV18	.	TRBJ1-1	CASSPVADPENTEAFF	TGTGCCAGCTCACCAGTTGCAGATCCCGAAAACACTGAAGCTTTCTTT
.	TRBV25-1	.	TRBJ1-1	CASRRGITEAFF	TGTGCCAGCCGTAGGGGGATCACTGAAGCTTTCTTT
.	TRBV5-1	TRBD2	TRBJ2-6	CASSLVVAGGPPGANVLTF	TGCGCCAGCAGCTTGGTGGTAGCGGGAGGGCCTCCTGGGGCCAACGTCCTGACTTTC
.	TRBV7-9	TRBD1	TRBJ2-1	CASSLALYRDRGHEQFF	TGTGCCAGCAGCTTAGCGCTCTACCGGGACAGGGGTCATGAGCAGTTCTTC
.	TRBV19	TRBD1	TRBJ2-7	CASSMVGDSYEQYF	TGTGCCAGTAGTATGGTTGGGGACAGCTACGAGCAGTACTTC
.	TRBV4-1	TRBD1	TRBJ1-5	CASSHGQGARSNQPQHF	TGCGCCAGCAGCCATGGACAGGGGGCGCGGAGCAATCAGCCCCAGCATTTT
.	TRBV7-6	.	TRBJ2-3	CASSLAALESGTDTQYF	TGTGCCAGCAGCTTAGCGGCCCTAGAGAGTGGCACAGATACGCAGTATTTT
.	TRBV11-3	.	TRBJ1-2	CASSPGGQLNGYTF	TGTGCCAGCAGCCCGGGGGGTCAGCTTAATGGCTACACCTTC
.	TRBV6-5	.	TRBJ1-2	CASSYSSTGPLYGYTF	TGTGCCAGCAGTTACTCTTCTACAGGGCCCCTCTATGGCTACACCTTC
.	TRBV27	TRBD1	TRBJ1-5	CASGRQGSNQPQHF	TGTGCCAGCGGAAGACAGGGAAGCAATCAGCCCCAGCATTTT
.	TRBV10-2	TRBD2	TRBJ2-7	CASTARLAQSSYEQYF	TGCGCCAGCACCGCAAGACTAGCCCAGAGCTCCTACGAGCAGTACTTC
.	TRBV2	.	TRBJ1-4	CASSEVVVTATNEKLFF	TGTGCCAGCAGTGAGGTCGTAGTCACCGCAACTAATGAAAAACTGTTTTTT
.	TRBV30	.	TRBJ1-5	CACSQSNQPQHF	TGTGCCTGTAGCCAGAGCAATCAGCCCCAGCATTTT
.	TRBV5-1	TRBD1	TRBJ1-2	CASSLAGQGRYGYTF	TGCGCCAGCAGCTTGGCGGGACAGGGGAGGTATGGCTACACCTTC
.	TRBV4-1	TRBD1	TRBJ2-6	CASSRFTYRGQESGANVLTF	TGCGCCAGCAGCCGATTCACTTACAGGGGCCAGGAGTCTGGGGCCAACGTCCTGACTTTC
.	TRBV6-1	TRBD1	TRBJ2-7	CASRAGTVYEQYF	TGTGCCAGCAGGGCCGGGACAGTGTACGAGCAGTACTTC
.	TRBV5-1	.	TRBJ2-5	CASSLRTQGMGGSQETQYF	TGCGCCAGCAGCTTGAGGACGCAGGGGATGGGAGGGAGCCAAGAGACCCAGTACTTC
.	TRBV5-1	.	TRBJ1-5	CASSLGDNNQPQHF	TGCGCCAGCAGCCTGGGGGACAACAATCAGCCCCAGCATTTT
.	TRBV29-1	TRBD1	TRBJ2-7	CSALGTESYEQYF	TGCAGCGCCCTAGGGACAGAGTCCTACGAGCAGTACTTC
.	TRBV14	TRBD1	TRBJ1-1	CASSRTGFLPDAEAFF	TGTGCCAGCAGCAGGACAGGGTTTCTACCCGACGCTGAAGCTTTCTTT
.	TRBV7-9	.	TRBJ2-2	CASSLSTGELFF	TGTGCCAGCAGCTTGAGCACCGGGGAGCTGTTTTTT
.	TRBV5-4	.	TRBJ2-2	CASGGQMNTGELFF	TGTGCCAGCGGCGGGCAGATGAACACCGGGGAGCTGTTTTTT
.	TRBV15	TRBD2	TRBJ2-2	CATSRGGASGELFF	TGTGCCACCAGCAGGGGAGGGGCCAGCGGGGAGCTGTTTTTT
.	TRBV6-5	.	TRBJ2-3	CASGLRTSTDTQYF	TGTGCCAGTGGACTACGCACTAGCACAGATACGCAGTATTTT
.	TRBV6-1	.	TRBJ2-5	CASSGLAGSQETQYF	TGTGCCAGCAGTGGGCTGGCAGGATCTCAAGAGACCCAGTACTTC
once	TRBV7-8	TRBD1	TRBJ1-3	CASSSDRVGNTIYF	TGTGCCAGCAGCTCGGACAGGGTGGGGAACACCATATATTTT
.	TRBV9	.	TRBJ1-1	CASSVDYRNTEAFF	TGTGCCAGCAGCGTAGATTACAGAAACACTGAAGCTTTCTTT
.	TRBV7-6	TRBD1	TRBJ1-2	CASSPLGTGSNYGYTF	TGTGCCAGCAGCCCCCTGGGGACAGGGTCTAACTATGGCTACACCTTC
.	TRBV5-4	TRBD1	TRBJ2-7	CASSPDRGHYEQYF	TGTGCCAGCAGCCCGGACAGGGGGCACTACGAGCAGTACTTC
.	TRBV9	TRBD1	TRBJ1-4	CASSAGSRTGREKLFF	TGTGCCAGCAGCGCAGGGTCTCGGACAGGGAGGGAAAAACTGTTTTTT
.	TRBV7-8	.	TRBJ1-1	CASSPGVNLNTEAFF	TGTGCCAGCAGCCCAGGGGTAAACCTGAACACTGAAGCTTTCTTT
.	TRBV6-1	TRBD1	TRBJ1-5	CASRPGQGMNQPQHF	TGTGCCAGCAGGCCGGGACAGGGGATGAATCAGCCCCAGCATTTT
.	TRBV5-1	.	TRBJ1-5	CASSSGGNQPQHF	TGCGCCAGCAGCTCGGGGGGGAATCAGCCCCAGCATTTT
.	TRBV30	.	TRBJ1-3	CACDNSGNTIYF	TGTGCCTGTGACAACTCTGGAAACACCATATATTTT
.	TRBV19	.	TRBJ1-2	CASSRQSRYTF	TGTGCCAGTAGTAGGCAGTCTCGCTACACCTTC
.	TRBV6-1	TRBD1	TRBJ2-1	CASSPTGAGNEQFF	TGTGCCAGCAGTCCGACAGGGGCAGGCAATGAGCAGTTCTTC
.	TRBV18	.	TRBJ2-3	CASSQREQPTDTQYF	TGTGCCAGCTCACAACGGGAGCAGCCCACAGATACGCAGTATTTT
.	TRBV7-2	.	TRBJ1-6	CASSSGVWKDSPLHF	TGTGCCAGCAGCTCGGGAGTATGGAAGGATTCACCCCTCCACTTT
.	TRBV2	.	TRBJ1-1	CASSVDSLNTEAFF	TGTGCCAGCAGTGTGGACAGCCTGAACACTGAAGCTTTCTTT
.	TRBV2	TRBD2	TRBJ2-7	CARLADSYEQYF	TGTGCCAGGCTAGCGGACTCCTACGAGCAGTACTTC
.	TRBV5-5	TRBD2	TRBJ2-1	CASSAPSGPYNEQFF	TGTGCCAGCTCCGCACCTAGCGGGCCTTACAATGAGCAGTTCTTC
.	TRBV27	TRBD1	TRBJ2-1	CASSTSTGSAGQFF	TGTGCCAGCAGTACATCGACAGGGTCGGCTGGGCAGTTCTTC
.	TRBV2	TRBD2	TRBJ2-2	CASSDLAGGFGELFF	TGTGCCAGCAGCGATCTAGCGGGGGGATTCGGGGAGCTGTTTTTT
.	TRBV5-4	.	TRBJ1-1	CASSLDRLATEAFF	TGTGCCAGCAGCTTGGACAGGCTGGCCACTGAAGCTTTCTTT
.	TRBV6-6	.	TRBJ2-7	CASSPKKTETYEQYF	TGTGCCAGCAGCCCCAAAAAGACAGAGACCTACGAGCAGTACTTC
once	TRBV2	.	TRBJ1-2	CASRGQGGGYTF	TGTGCCAGCAGGGGGCAGGGCGGTGGCTACACCTTC
.	TRBV5-1	.	TRBJ1-4	CASSLIPGGNEKLFF	TGCGCCAGCAGCTTGATCCCTGGGGGCAATGAAAAACTGTTTTTT
.	TRBV6-1	TRBD1	TRBJ1-5	CATTWGGQGDQPQHF	TGTGCCACTACTTGGGGGGGACAGGGGGATCAGCCCCAGCATTTT
once	TRBV28	.	TRBJ2-7	CASSSSSALNEQYF	TGTGCCAGCAGTTCTTCTAGTGCCCTCAACGAGCAGTACTTC
.	TRBV4-2	TRBD1	TRBJ1-1	CASRGTGRSEAFF	TGTGCCAGCAGGGGGACAGGGCGATCTGAAGCTTTCTTT
.	TRBV15	TRBD2	TRBJ2-7	CATRNPGLAGNEQYF	TGTGCCACCAGAAACCCCGGACTAGCTGGTAACGAGCAGTACTTC
.	TRBV14	TRBD1	TRBJ1-3	CASSQKGQGVSGNTIYF	TGTGCCAGCAGCCAAAAGGGACAGGGGGTTTCTGGAAACACCATATATTTT